This is a list of T cell receptor beta chains from one sample in a study of vaccination and CD4 T cells after COVID-19. Their antigens remain unidentified. TCRdb used MiXCR to reprocess the PCR reads, holding one entry per CDR3 protein. This table has roughly 7,300 distinct CDR3 sequences, approximately 44% appearing once. The sample comprised CD4+ T cells from blood, cultured in vitro. Receptors originate from a human donor in good health. CDR3s include the opening cysteine and the closing phenylalanine or tryptophan. A D gene is named only where the DNA matches it firmly. Some rows mark clone size as missing; the rest say once, few, many or name a class of expanded clone.

D gene,clone size,J gene,V gene,CDR3 protein,CDR3 DNA
NA,NA,TRBJ1-5,TRBV20-1,CSASTIGVDQPQHF,TGCAGTGCATCTACGATAGGGGTAGATCAGCCCCAGCATTTT
TRBD2,few,TRBJ2-1,TRBV6-1,CASSATSGSYNEQFF,TGTGCCAGCAGCGCTACTAGCGGGTCCTACAATGAGCAGTTCTTC
NA,few,TRBJ1-5,TRBV20-1,CSASNVQANQPQHF,TGCAGTGCTAGTAATGTCCAGGCCAATCAGCCCCAGCATTTT
NA,NA,TRBJ1-2,TRBV19,CASSIGDSYGYTF,TGTGCCAGTAGTATAGGAGACAGCTATGGCTACACCTTC
NA,few,TRBJ1-1,TRBV2,CASSESQVEAFF,TGTGCCAGCAGTGAATCCCAGGTCGAAGCTTTCTTT
NA,once,TRBJ1-2,TRBV29-1,CSVEEGAYGYTF,TGCAGCGTTGAAGAGGGGGCCTATGGCTACACCTTC
NA,NA,TRBJ2-6,TRBV6-1,CASSKRRSSGANVLTF,TGTGCCAGCAGTAAAAGACGGAGCTCTGGGGCCAACGTCCTGACTTTC
NA,NA,TRBJ1-5,TRBV10-2,CASSGGEIGNQPQHF,TGCGCCAGCAGTGGTGGGGAAATCGGCAATCAGCCCCAGCATTTT
NA,few,TRBJ2-2,TRBV27,CASSLNRNTGELFF,TGTGCCAGCAGTTTGAATCGGAACACCGGGGAGCTGTTTTTT
TRBD1,NA,TRBJ1-1,TRBV19,CASSPGDREAEAFF,TGTGCCAGTAGTCCGGGGGACAGGGAAGCTGAAGCTTTCTTT
NA,NA,TRBJ2-1,TRBV7-9,CASSLQVNNEQFF,TGTGCCAGCAGCTTACAGGTGAACAATGAGCAGTTCTTC
NA,medium-sized,TRBJ2-7,TRBV12-3/TRBV12-4,CASSSDGTFYEQYF,TGTGCCAGCAGTTCCGACGGGACTTTCTACGAGCAGTACTTC
NA,NA,TRBJ1-6,TRBV30,CAWSLDSIRTPLHF,TGTGCCTGGAGTCTGGACAGTATAAGGACACCCCTCCACTTT
NA,NA,TRBJ2-1,TRBV27,CASGGRLLDEQFF,TGTGCCAGCGGGGGGAGGCTCCTTGATGAGCAGTTCTTC
TRBD1,NA,TRBJ1-1,TRBV5-5,CASSYRGTEAFF,TGTGCCAGCAGCTACAGGGGCACTGAAGCTTTCTTT
NA,few,TRBJ2-1,TRBV20-1,CSARKMDSSSYNEQFF,TGCAGTGCTCGGAAGATGGACAGCAGCTCCTACAATGAGCAGTTCTTC
NA,few,TRBJ2-6,TRBV27,CASSFRRSSGANVLTF,TGTGCCAGCAGTTTTCGCCGAAGCTCTGGGGCCAACGTCCTGACTTTC
NA,few,TRBJ2-5,TRBV10-3,CAISPVGETQYF,TGTGCCATCAGTCCAGTGGGGGAGACCCAGTACTTC
NA,NA,TRBJ1-2,TRBV5-1,CASSLLLNDYGYTF,TGCGCCAGCAGCTTGCTCCTGAACGACTATGGCTACACCTTC
NA,NA,TRBJ2-5,TRBV5-3,CARSDPDRQETQYF,TGTGCCAGAAGCGACCCGGACAGACAAGAGACCCAGTACTTC
TRBD1,NA,TRBJ1-2,TRBV7-2,CASSLAGTGGNYGYTF,TGTGCCAGCAGCTTAGCCGGGACAGGGGGTAACTATGGCTACACCTTC
TRBD2,NA,TRBJ2-7,TRBV4-1,CASSQDLGLAGVYEQYF,TGCGCCAGCAGCCAAGATTTGGGACTAGCGGGGGTCTACGAGCAGTACTTC
NA,NA,TRBJ1-1,TRBV20-1,CSARGRTVLNTEAFF,TGCAGTGCTAGAGGTCGGACGGTTTTGAACACTGAAGCTTTCTTT
NA,NA,TRBJ1-2,TRBV6-2/TRBV6-3,CASSLGRRTNYGYTF,TGTGCCAGCAGTTTGGGACGGCGTACTAACTATGGCTACACCTTC
NA,medium-sized,TRBJ1-1,TRBV5-4,CASSLDRGTAFF,TGTGCCAGCAGCTTGGATCGGGGAACAGCTTTCTTT
TRBD2,NA,TRBJ2-3,TRBV19,CASRTPGTSGAGTQYF,TGTGCCAGTAGGACCCCTGGGACTAGCGGGGCGGGTACGCAGTATTTT